The 4 T cell receptor beta chains below come from one sample, sequenced in a study of cytomegalovirus exposure and HLA in healthy donors. A multiplex PCR was run with 60 Vbeta primers and 13 Jbeta primers. Sequencing used immunoSEQ multiplex PCR; TCRdb keeps in-frame clones, though not all of them. The sample shows around 140,000 clones, about 87% of them seen only once. Material for sequencing was PBMCs. These receptors were collected from a woman in her twenties or thirties in good health and CMV-seronegative.

This chain connects TRBV15 to TRBJ2-3; TRBD2 might be the D (6 bases). The germline CDR1 and CDR2 sequences are LNHNV and YYDKDF (reference sequence). This CDR3 has 17 residues. V was shortened by 5 bases and J by 2 bases, with 20 bases between the two germline ends. The CDR3 loop is CATSSRRGLQTTDTQYF. For the CDR3, the DNA is TGTGCCACCAGCTCTCGAAGGGGACTCCAAACCACAGATACGCAGTATTTT. Together with reference TRBV15 and TRBJ2-3, the CDR3 gives the full variable domain: DAMVIQNPRYQVTQFGKPVTLSCSQTLNHNVMYWYQQKSSQAPKLLFHYYDKDFNNEADTPDNFQSRRPNTSFCFLDIRSPGLGDTAMYLCATSSRRGLQTTDTQYFGPGTRLTVL.

This sequence joins TRBV7-6 and TRBJ2-5; TRBD2 matches 7 bases. The CDR3 loop spans 13 amino acids. Looked up from germline, CDR1 is SGHVS and CDR2 is FNYEAQ. V shed 5 bases, J shed 4 bases, and the junction held 4 bases outside the gene matches. CDR3 in DNA: TGTGCCAGCAGCCGTGGCGGGGGAGAGACCCAGTACTTC. As protein: CASSRGGGETQYF.

This chain connects TRBV19 to TRBJ2-3; 10 bases are a match to TRBD2. The CDR3 runs 16 residues. J lost 6 bases, V lost 5 bases, and 11 bases had no gene match. Germline assignment: CDR1 LNHDA and CDR2 SQIVND (reference sequence). The CDR3 is CASSLHLAGAGDTQYF. The DNA for the CDR3 is TGTGCCAGTAGTCTACATCTAGCGGGAGCGGGGGATACGCAGTATTTT.

Note on this clone: This sample also contains other DNA sequences that code for the same CDR3. This chain uses TRBV19 with TRBJ2-1, with D perhaps TRBD1 (6 bases). V lost 5 bases and J 5 bases, leaving 13 bases between the germline ends. CDR1 is LNHDA and CDR2 is SQIVND in the germline V gene (reference sequence). This CDR3 contains 14 residues. The CDR3 region is CASSGGGANNEQFF. The CDR3 DNA reads as TGTGCCAGTAGTGGTGGGGGCGCAAACAATGAGCAGTTCTTC.